Listed below are T cell receptor beta chains from one sample, sequenced in a study of regulatory T cells. Clones were read by immunoSEQ multiplex PCR, and TCRdb kept only the in-frame ones, dropping some. The table lists some 2,000 clones, approximately 90% of them singletons. The sequenced material came from CD4+ Tregs sorted from blood. The receptors originated from a child aged 5 to 17 with CD3G deficiency. CDR3s leave out the opening cysteine and the closing phenylalanine or tryptophan. Fields, in order: V gene, J gene, CDR3 protein.

TRBV10-2	TRBJ2-2	ASSGIRTGELF
TRBV5-1	TRBJ2-1	ASSLGSANEQF
TRBV28	TRBJ1-5	ASRARDRGHQPQH
TRBV28	TRBJ2-7	ASSLGRGQSEQY
TRBV6-1	TRBJ1-2	ASSAAGTGRNSYT
TRBV11-2	TRBJ2-6	ASSPRRGVLPGANVLT
TRBV19	TRBJ2-1	ASSNQLAGVFNEQF
TRBV5-1	TRBJ2-1	ASSLVAGGPGEQF
TRBV6-1	TRBJ1-5	ASREVWAPNQPQH
TRBV28	TRBJ2-3	ASSPHRTSGRNTQY
TRBV6-1	TRBJ2-3	ASSELGRRTDTQY
TRBV5-1	TRBJ2-7	ASSSGLAGEQY
TRBV4-1	TRBJ1-2	ASSLGQGYGYT
TRBV6-1	TRBJ2-1	ASSRLAGANEQF
TRBV19	TRBJ2-1	ASSTRTSGRSEQF
TRBV5-5	TRBJ2-3	ASSATGFTDTQY
TRBV4-2	TRBJ2-7	ASSLPLSRGHSYEQY
TRBV6-1	TRBJ1-2	ASSDADRPTNYGYT
TRBV18	TRBJ2-7	ASSPGQGAQYEQY
TRBV6-1	TRBJ1-1	ASLARGTTEAF
TRBV7-8	TRBJ2-3	ASSWGLGTDTQY
TRBV6-1	TRBJ2-2	ASSGIAAGELF
TRBV6-1	TRBJ1-1	ASRPGQQNTEAF
TRBV6-1	TRBJ1-4	ASSEAFGATNEKLF
TRBV7-9	TRBJ2-1	ASSLDRASEQF
TRBV7-8	TRBJ2-7	ASSKEPYRGGYEQY
TRBV5-1	TRBJ2-2	ASSSLTGGGPGELF
TRBV25-1	TRBJ1-1	ASSDGTAKTEAF
TRBV6-1	TRBJ2-7	ASHRGRGYEQY
TRBV7-9	TRBJ2-7	ASSPGTSLQY
TRBV6-1	TRBJ2-7	ASTLTGNSYEQY
TRBV7-9	TRBJ2-2	ASSFEGGELF
TRBV7-8	TRBJ2-3	ASSGRQFSTDTQY
TRBV10-2	TRBJ2-3	ASSESRDTQY
TRBV5-1	TRBJ2-3	ASSWAGRTSTDTQY
TRBV21-1	TRBJ2-5	ASSKASDRGWEETQY
TRBV6-6	TRBJ2-6	ASSYSGKAGANVLT
TRBV27	TRBJ2-1	ASSARAASYNEQF
TRBV5-1	TRBJ1-1	ASSLAFRRTEAF
TRBV13	TRBJ2-1	ASSRGAKGGQF
TRBV19	TRBJ2-5	ASSISGGQTQY
TRBV7-8	TRBJ2-7	ASSLGGGRGVYGQY
TRBV7-8	TRBJ2-3	ASSISRATDTQY
TRBV11-2	TRBJ2-7	ASSLGSGLTYEQY
TRBV7-9	TRBJ2-2	ASSSGTKGTGELF
TRBV6-6	TRBJ2-2	ASSSGRGGTGELF
TRBV28	TRBJ2-1	ASSKLSGKNYNEQF
TRBV6-1	TRBJ2-7	ASRSGGSYEQY
TRBV6-1	NA	ASHRGRGYEQY
TRBV6-1	TRBJ2-7	ASRRTGVGEQY
TRBV28	TRBJ2-2	ASSLLGPDPPPGTGELF
TRBV6-6	TRBJ2-2	ASRHQDRLF